What follows are 25 T cell receptor beta chains derived from one specimen sequenced in a study of control samples from healthy donors and cancer patients. Assay: immunoSEQ multiplex PCR; the TCRdb copy retains only in-frame clones and omits some. The table includes more than 50,000 clones, 95% to 97% detected once. The material sequenced was blood. The receptors stem from a woman aged 18-29 years in good health.

The chain joins TRBV18 to TRBJ1-2; maybe TRBD1 (6 bases). This CDR3 region has 14 residues. Between the trimmed V and J ends, which lost 3 bases and 2 bases, there was a span of 10 bases. Germline assignment: CDR1 KGHSH and CDR2 LQKENI. The CDR3 bases are TGTGCCAGCTCACCGGAGGGGGTAAACTATGGCTACACCTTC. Translating gives CASSPEGVNYGYTF.

The chain uses TRBV7-2 and TRBJ1-1; a weak D match, TRBD1 (5 bases). With 4 bases removed from V and 1 base from J, the gap between germline ends came to 13 bases. The CDR3 is made up of 15 amino acids. The germline V gene has CDR1 SGHTA and CDR2 FQGNSA. The CDR3 here is CASSSGWASNTEAFF. The CDR3 DNA follows: TGTGCCAGCAGCTCAGGGTGGGCTTCGAACACTGAAGCTTTCTTT.

The gene calls are TRBV9 and TRBJ1-2; the D is unclear. Trimming stripped 0 bases from V and 5 bases from J, with 14 bases between. The CDR3 totals 15 residues. Germline V lookup: CDR1 SGDLS, CDR2 YYNGEE. The CDR3 bases are TGTGCCAGCAGCGTAGCCGGACCCAGTTTTTATGGCTACACCTTC. Encoded protein: CASSVAGPSFYGYTF.

In DNA, the CDR3 is TGTGCCAGCAGCCACCGAGGGACGGACTATGGCTACACCTTC. Protein product: CASSHRGTDYGYTF. V is TRBV13 and J is TRBJ1-2; D is perhaps TRBD1 (5 bases). Between the trimmed V and J ends, which lost 5 bases and 3 bases, there was a span of 13 bases. The CDR3 is 14 amino acids. Germline CDR1 and CDR2: PRHDT and FYEKMQ (reference sequence).

This rearrangement joins TRBV9 to TRBJ2-3, with TRBD2 identical over 11 bases. The CDR3 runs to 15 residues. Germline-derived CDR1 and CDR2 are SGDLS and YYNGEE. Trimming took 6 bases from V and 4 from J; bases not matched to a gene: 7. The CDR3 is CASNWDSGGADTQYF. CDR3 sequence (DNA): TGTGCCAGCAATTGGGATAGCGGGGGGGCAGATACGCAGTATTTT.

The V and J genes are TRBV6-5 and TRBJ2-7, with D perhaps matching TRBD2 (5 bases). The V end was cut by 6 bases, the J end by 7 bases, with 19 bases between. Germline CDR1 reads MNHEY; CDR2 reads SVGAGI. The CDR3 totals 14 residues. The CDR3 region has the DNA TGTGCCAGCAGCCCCGGGATGTTTGCAAATGAGCAGTACTTC. It is translated as CASSPGMFANEQYF.

The chain has TRBV6-5 and TRBJ1-2; D is perhaps TRBD1 (5 bases). The length of the CDR3 is 12 residues. Looked up from germline, CDR1 is MNHEY and CDR2 is SVGAGI. The ends were cut back, 6 bases at V and 3 bases at J, with 8 bases in the middle. CDR3 nucleotide sequence: TGTGCCAGCAGGCGGGGGGACTATGGCTACACCTTC. Translation: CASRRGDYGYTF.

V is TRBV3-1 (or the pseudogene TRBV3-2) and J is TRBJ2-4; no firm D call. V lost 0 bases and J lost 7, with 10 bases in between. Germline V gene sequence: CDR1 LGHDT, CDR2 YNNKEL (reference sequence). CDR3 length: 14 amino acids. As DNA, the CDR3 is TGTGCCAGCAGCCAAGATTCAGGTTCCAACATTCAGTACTTC. Amino acid sequence: CASSQDSGSNIQYF.

The chain is built from TRBV6-1 and TRBJ2-7; possibly TRBD1 or TRBD2 for D (6 bases each). Germline CDR1 reads MNHNS; CDR2 reads SASEGT. The CDR3 runs to 15 residues. Trimming removed 1 base from V and 3 bases from J, with 13 bases in between. The CDR3: CASSEEGGPIYEQYF. In DNA form, the CDR3 reads TGTGCCAGCAGTGAAGAGGGGGGTCCGATCTACGAGCAGTACTTC.

The chain carries TRBV6-5 and TRBJ2-4, with D tentatively TRBD1 (5 bases). CDR1 MNHEY and CDR2 SVGAGI come from the germline V gene. The CDR3 length is 15 residues. Trimming left V 2 bases short and J 5 bases short, with 13 bases between. The CDR3, as DNA: TGTGCCAGCAGTTACGGGATGGGGCAGGAAAACATTCAGTACTTC. It encodes CASSYGMGQENIQYF.

CDR3 DNA: TGCGCCAGCCGATTACCGACCGGGAACACTGAAGCTTTCTTT. Encoded protein: CASRLPTGNTEAFF. V and J are TRBV5-1 and TRBJ1-1; D is uncertain. V was shortened by 7 bases and J by 1 base, with 14 bases between the two germline ends. The length of the CDR3 is 14 residues. In germline, CDR1 is SGHRS, CDR2 YFSETQ.

The chain uses TRBV11-2 and TRBJ1-1, with D possibly matching TRBD1 (5 bases). V lost 1 base and J 0 bases, leaving 9 bases between the germline ends. The CDR3 is made up of 15 amino acids. The germline V gene encodes CDR1 SGHAT and CDR2 FQNNGV. CDR3 loop: CASSLGQPMNTEAFF. The CDR3 nucleotides are TGTGCCAGCAGCTTAGGACAGCCAATGAACACTGAAGCTTTCTTT.

The genes are TRBV6-5 and TRBJ1-3; D may be TRBD1 (5 bases). The V gene lost 2 bases and the J gene lost 4 bases, with 9 bases spanning the gap. Per the germline V gene, CDR1 is MNHEY and CDR2 is SVGAGI. This CDR3 is 14 amino acids long. This chain's CDR3 is CASSYGGTGNTIYF. The CDR3 nucleotides are TGTGCCAGCAGTTACGGGGGAACCGGAAACACCATATATTTT.

The V and J genes are TRBV11-2 and TRBJ2-3; the match to TRBD2 covers 11 bases. CDR3 size: 17 residues. Germline lookup yields CDR1 SGHAT and CDR2 FQNNGV. Trimming at V came to 0 bases and at J to 2 bases, leaving 4 bases not matched to a gene. The CDR3 nucleotides are TGTGCCAGCAGCTTAGATCTAGCGGGGGGAACCACAGATACGCAGTATTTT. It encodes CASSLDLAGGTTDTQYF.

This clone was seen just once. J is TRBJ1-1 and V is TRBV12-5; perhaps TRBD1 as D (5 bases). This CDR3 is 14 amino acids long. The V end was cut by 4 bases, the J end by 1 base, with 10 bases between. CDR1 is LGHNT, CDR2 FRNRAP, per germline. The CDR3 bases are TGTGCTAGTGGTTGGGGGTCCGCGAACACTGAAGCTTTCTTT. Translation gives CASGWGSANTEAFF. Supplemented by reference TRBV12-5 and TRBJ1-1, the full variable domain reads DARVTQTPRHKVTEMGQEVTMRCQPILGHNTVFWYRQTMMQGLELLAYFRNRAPLDDSGMPKDRFSAEMPDATLATLKIQPSEPRDSAVYFCASGWGSANTEAFFGQGTRLTVV.

The chain has TRBV19 and TRBJ2-7; D call uncertain. This CDR3 region has 14 residues. V was cut by 2 bases and J by 3 bases, with 11 bases left in between. Germline CDR1 and CDR2: LNHDA and SQIVND (reference sequence). The CDR3 DNA reads TGTGCCAGTAGTATACAGTCGTCTCACTACGAGCAGTACTTC. It is translated as CASSIQSSHYEQYF.

The chain has TRBV18 and TRBJ1-4, with a weak D call TRBD1 (5 bases). V shed 2 bases and J shed 6 bases, with 10 bases lying between them. CDR3 length: 14 amino acids. Germline values: CDR1 KGHSH, CDR2 LQKENI. In DNA, the CDR3 is TGTGCCAGCTCACCATGGAGGGACTATGAAAAACTGTTTTTT. It codes for CASSPWRDYEKLFF. Full variable domain (missing parts from reference TRBV18 and TRBJ1-4): NAGVMQNPRHLVRRRGQEARLRCSPMKGHSHVYWYRQLPEEGLKFMVYLQKENIIDESGMPKERFSAEFPKEGPSILRIQQVVRGDSAAYFCASSPWRDYEKLFFGSGTQLSVL.

The chain recombines TRBV19 with TRBJ2-6; 10 positions agree with TRBD2. J was trimmed by 0 bases and V by 6 bases; bases with no gene match: 8. CDR1 is LNHDA, CDR2 SQIVND, per germline (reference sequence). The CDR3 covers 18 residues. The CDR3 DNA sequence: TGTGCCAGTAGAGCTTTAGCGGGGGGAGACTCTGGGGCCAACGTCCTGACTTTC. As protein: CASRALAGGDSGANVLTF. Supplemented by reference TRBV19 and TRBJ2-6, the full variable domain reads DGGITQSPKYLFRKEGQNVTLSCEQNLNHDAMYWYRQDPGQGLRLIYYSQIVNDFQKGDIAEGYSVSREKKESFPLTVTSAQKNPTAFYLCASRALAGGDSGANVLTFGAGSRLTVL.

This clone was observed a single time. The chain couples TRBV28 to TRBJ1-1; a weak D match, TRBD1 (5 bases). The CDR3 sequence is 12 residues long. Trimming removed 6 bases at V and 8 bases at J, with 13 bases between. Germline CDR1 MDHEN, CDR2 SYDVKM. CDR3 sequence: CASSLPRQEAFF. DNA for the CDR3: TGTGCCAGCAGCCTTCCCCGACAGGAAGCTTTCTTT.

V gene TRBV2 combines with J gene TRBJ2-5; D is uncertain. CDR3 size: 14 residues. Per the germline V gene, CDR1 is SNHLY and CDR2 is FYNNEI. Trimming stripped 6 bases from V and 5 bases from J, with 16 bases between. CDR3 in amino acids: CASSASFARETQYF. For the CDR3, the DNA is TGTGCCAGCAGCGCTAGTTTCGCAAGGGAGACCCAGTACTTC.

This clone came up a few times. V gene TRBV28 combines with J gene TRBJ1-4, with D unresolved. V was pared by 6 bases and J by 8 bases, with 16 bases between. The CDR3 is 14 amino acids. Per germline, CDR1 MDHEN and CDR2 SYDVKM. The CDR3 is CASSPPRTVEKLFF. The CDR3 DNA is TGTGCCAGCAGCCCACCCAGGACGGTCGAAAAACTGTTTTTT.

The chain uses TRBV30 and TRBJ1-5; 12 bases map to TRBD1. The CDR3 has 17 amino acids. Germline trimming cut 7 bases from V and 3 bases from J; bases unmatched to any gene: 13. Germline V gene lookup returns CDR1 GTSNPN and CDR2 SVGIG (reference sequence). The CDR3 sequence is CALTQGTGGSNNQPQHF. CDR3 nucleotides: TGTGCCTTGACACAAGGGACAGGGGGCTCGAACAATCAGCCCCAGCATTTT. Combining the CDR3 with reference TRBV30 and TRBJ1-5 gives the whole variable domain SQTIHQWPATLVQPVGSPLSLECTVEGTSNPNLYWYRQAAGRGLQLLFYSVGIGQISSEVPQNLSASRPQDRQFILSSKKLLLSDSGFYLCALTQGTGGSNNQPQHFGDGTRLSIL.

The chain links TRBV2 to TRBJ2-1; tentative D call: TRBD1 (6 bases). The V end lost 8 bases, the J end lost 2 bases, and 7 bases lay between the germline ends. CDR1 and CDR2 from the germline V gene are SNHLY and FYNNEI. CDR3 length: 12 amino acids. The CDR3 sequence is CASRDTYNEQFF. The DNA of the CDR3 is TGTGCCAGCCGGGACACCTACAATGAGCAGTTCTTC.

The V and J genes are TRBV30 and TRBJ2-3; the match to TRBD2 covers 9 bases. CDR1 GTSNPN and CDR2 SVGIG come from the germline V gene (reference sequence). V trimming: 1 base; J trimming: 4 bases; junction bases outside the gene matches: 0. The CDR3 loop spans 13 amino acids. The CDR3 region has the DNA TGTGCCTGGAGTGGCGGGGGGGCAGATACGCAGTATTTT. Amino acid sequence: CAWSGGGADTQYF.

This rearrangement joins TRBV6-1 to TRBJ1-4, with 8 bases lining up with TRBD1. Germline lookup yields CDR1 MNHNS and CDR2 SASEGT. The CDR3 spans 15 residues. The J segment lost 8 bases and the V segment lost 0 bases, leaving 5 bases of the junction unmatched. CDR3 sequence: CASSEALSGGEKLFF. CDR3 in DNA: TGTGCCAGCAGTGAAGCTCTGTCAGGGGGCGAAAAACTGTTTTTT.